The present T cell receptor (beta chain) was sequenced within a study of blood T cell repertoires in COVID-19. Across the whole study: In each case, the material was cDNA or gDNA derived from T cells, B-cell-depleted T cells, or PBMCs.

Germline V CDR1 and CDR2: SGHTA, FQGNSA. Trimming shortened V by 3 bases and J by 4 bases, and 13 bases separated the two germline ends. This CDR3 is 15 amino acids long. As originally analysed: Amplification from reference gene primers served as the basis for estimated nucleated cell counts. The repertoire was sequenced with immunoSEQ multiplex PCR; TCRdb's copy has only in-frame clones and lacks some. From that table come the V and J calls and clone size; the DNA was used to work out D and trimming. The repertoire consists of over 250,000 clones, with approximately 91% occurring once and the leading ten covering 9.5% to 15%.

Sequencing was performed on peripheral blood. The receptor was derived from a woman in her fifties or sixties with acute or convalescent COVID-19. The chain employs TRBV7-2 and TRBJ1-3, with D hard to call. CDR3: CASSFPLTGGNTIYF. DNA of the CDR3: TGTGCCAGCAGCTTTCCCCTGACGGGAGGAAACACCATATATTTT.